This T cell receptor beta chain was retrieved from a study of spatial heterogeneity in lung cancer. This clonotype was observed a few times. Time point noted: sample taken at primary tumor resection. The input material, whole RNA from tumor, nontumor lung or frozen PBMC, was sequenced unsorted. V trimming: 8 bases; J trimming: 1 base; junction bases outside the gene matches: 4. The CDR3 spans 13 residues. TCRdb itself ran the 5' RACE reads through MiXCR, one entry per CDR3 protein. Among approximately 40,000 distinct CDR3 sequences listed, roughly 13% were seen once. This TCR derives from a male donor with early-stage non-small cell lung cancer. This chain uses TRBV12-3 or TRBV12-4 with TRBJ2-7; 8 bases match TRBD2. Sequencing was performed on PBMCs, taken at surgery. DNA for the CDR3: TGTGCCAGCCTTCGGGGGGGTTCCTACGAGCAGTACTTC. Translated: CASLRGGSYEQYF.